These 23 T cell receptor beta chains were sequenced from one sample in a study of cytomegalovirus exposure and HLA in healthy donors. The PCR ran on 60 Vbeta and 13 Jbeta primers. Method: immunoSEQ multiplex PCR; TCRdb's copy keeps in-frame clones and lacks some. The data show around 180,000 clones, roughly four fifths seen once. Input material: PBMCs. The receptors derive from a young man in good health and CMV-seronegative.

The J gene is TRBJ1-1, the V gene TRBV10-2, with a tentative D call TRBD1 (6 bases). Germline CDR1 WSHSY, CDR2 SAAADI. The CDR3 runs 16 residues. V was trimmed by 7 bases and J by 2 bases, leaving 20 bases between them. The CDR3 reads CASMNAEGVINTEAFF. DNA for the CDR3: TGCGCCAGCATGAATGCTGAGGGGGTGATAAACACTGAAGCTTTCTTT.

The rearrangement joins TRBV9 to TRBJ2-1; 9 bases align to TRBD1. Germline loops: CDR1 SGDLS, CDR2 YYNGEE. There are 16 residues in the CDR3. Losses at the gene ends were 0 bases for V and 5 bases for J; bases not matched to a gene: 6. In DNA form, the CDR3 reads TGTGCCAGCAGCGTAGGGGGAACAGGGGGCGACAATGAGCAGTTCTTC. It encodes CASSVGGTGGDNEQFF. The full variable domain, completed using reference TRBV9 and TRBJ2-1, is DSGVTQTPKHLITATGQRVTLRCSPRSGDLSVYWYQQSLDQGLQFLIQYYNGEERAKGNILERFSAQQFPDLHSELNLSSLELGDSALYFCASSVGGTGGDNEQFFGPGTRLTVL.

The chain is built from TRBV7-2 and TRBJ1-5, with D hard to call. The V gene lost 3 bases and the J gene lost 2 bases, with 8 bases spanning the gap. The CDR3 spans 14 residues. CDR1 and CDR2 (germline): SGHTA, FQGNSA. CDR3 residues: CASSLARGNQPQHF. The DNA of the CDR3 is TGTGCCAGCAGCTTGGCGCGGGGCAATCAGCCCCAGCATTTT.

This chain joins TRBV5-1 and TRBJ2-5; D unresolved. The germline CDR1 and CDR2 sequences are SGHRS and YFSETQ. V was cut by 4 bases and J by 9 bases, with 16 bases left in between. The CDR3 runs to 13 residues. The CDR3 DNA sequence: TGCGCCAGCAGCGCGACTGGCGATGAGGCCCAGTACTTC. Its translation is CASSATGDEAQYF.

CDR3 nucleotide sequence: TGCGCCAGCAGTGAGTCGGGACTAGCGGGGAATGAGCAGTTCTTC. Translated, it gives CASSESGLAGNEQFF. The J gene is TRBJ2-1, the V gene TRBV10-1; 13 bases agree with TRBD2. CDR3 length: 15 residues. With 0 bases clipped from V and 7 bases from J, the junction kept 0 bases outside the gene matches. The germline V gene encodes CDR1 WNHNN and CDR2 SYGVQD (reference sequence).

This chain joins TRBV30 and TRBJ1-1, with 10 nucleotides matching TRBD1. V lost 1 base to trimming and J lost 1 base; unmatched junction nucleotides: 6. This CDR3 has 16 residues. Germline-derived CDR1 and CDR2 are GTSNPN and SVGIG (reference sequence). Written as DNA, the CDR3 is TGTGCCTGGAGTGGGGAGACAGGGGGCTCGAACACTGAAGCTTTCTTT. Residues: CAWSGETGGSNTEAFF.

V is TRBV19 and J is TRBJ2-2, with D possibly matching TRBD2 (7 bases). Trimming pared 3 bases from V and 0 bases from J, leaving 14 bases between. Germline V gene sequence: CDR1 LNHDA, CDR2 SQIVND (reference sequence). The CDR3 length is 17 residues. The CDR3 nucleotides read TGTGCCAGTAGTATCGGGGGGCGGGACTCGAACACCGGGGAGCTGTTTTTT. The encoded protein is CASSIGGRDSNTGELFF.

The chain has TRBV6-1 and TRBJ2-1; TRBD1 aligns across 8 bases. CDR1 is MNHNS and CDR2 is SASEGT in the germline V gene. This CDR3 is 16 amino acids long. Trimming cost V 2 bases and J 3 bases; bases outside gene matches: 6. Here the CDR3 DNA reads TGTGCCAGCAGTGAATTCGGGACAGGTTTCTACAATGAGCAGTTCTTC. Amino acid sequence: CASSEFGTGFYNEQFF.

CDR3 amino acids: CASNDREASGNTIYF. CDR3 bases: TGTGCCAGCAATGACAGGGAGGCGTCCGGAAACACCATATATTTT. The chain is built from TRBV21-1 and TRBJ1-3; the table's D call, TRBD1, has no DNA check behind it. TRBV21-1 is shown as a pseudogene. The CDR3 is 15 residues long.

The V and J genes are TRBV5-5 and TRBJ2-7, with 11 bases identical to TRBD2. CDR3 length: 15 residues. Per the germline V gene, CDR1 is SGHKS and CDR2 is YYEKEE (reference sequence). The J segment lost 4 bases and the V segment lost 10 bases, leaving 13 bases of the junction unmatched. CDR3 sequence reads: CAAPPTSGSLYEQYF. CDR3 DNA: TGTGCCGCCCCCCCTACTAGCGGGAGTCTGTACGAGCAGTACTTC.

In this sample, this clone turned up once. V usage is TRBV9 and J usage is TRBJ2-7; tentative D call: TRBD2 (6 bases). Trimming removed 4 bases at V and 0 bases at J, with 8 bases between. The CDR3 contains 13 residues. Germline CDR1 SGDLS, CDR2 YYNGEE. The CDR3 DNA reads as TGTGCCAGCAGCACCGGGGGCTCCTACGAGCAGTACTTC. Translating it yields CASSTGGSYEQYF.

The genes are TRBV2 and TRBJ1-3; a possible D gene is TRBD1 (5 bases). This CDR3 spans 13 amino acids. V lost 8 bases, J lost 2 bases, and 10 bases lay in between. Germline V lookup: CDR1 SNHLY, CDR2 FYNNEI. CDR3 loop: CASSGEAGNTIYF. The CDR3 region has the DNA TGTGCCAGCTCGGGGGAGGCTGGAAACACCATATATTTT.

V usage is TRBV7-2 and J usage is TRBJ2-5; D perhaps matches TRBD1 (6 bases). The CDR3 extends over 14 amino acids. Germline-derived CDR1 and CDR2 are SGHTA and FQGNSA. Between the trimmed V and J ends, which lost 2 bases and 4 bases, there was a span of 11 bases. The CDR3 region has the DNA TGTGCCAGCAGCTTATCAGGGGCAGGAGAGACCCAGTACTTC. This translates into CASSLSGAGETQYF.

The CDR3 protein is CASSGLFYQETQYF. The CDR3 DNA reads as TGTGCCAGCAGTGGGCTTTTCTACCAAGAGACCCAGTACTTC. V gene TRBV6-1 combines with J gene TRBJ2-5; D not resolved. This CDR3 contains 14 residues. In germline, CDR1 is MNHNS, CDR2 SASEGT. V was trimmed by 4 bases and J by 0 bases, leaving 9 bases between them.

The CDR3 region is CASSLDTGQGNSPLHF. CDR3 nucleotide sequence: TGTGCCAGCAGCTTAGATACGGGACAGGGAAATTCACCCCTCCACTTT. This sequence joins TRBV7-2 and TRBJ1-6; 9 bases match TRBD1. The J segment lost 7 bases and the V segment lost 1 base, leaving 5 bases of the junction unmatched. The CDR3 runs 16 residues. Germline values: CDR1 SGHTA, CDR2 FQGNSA.

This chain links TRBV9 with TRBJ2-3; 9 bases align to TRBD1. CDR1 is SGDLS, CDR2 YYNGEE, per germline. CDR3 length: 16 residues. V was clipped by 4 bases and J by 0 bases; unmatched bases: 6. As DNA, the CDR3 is TGTGCCAGCAGCCCAGGGACAGGGATTAGCACAGATACGCAGTATTTT. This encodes CASSPGTGISTDTQYF.

DNA of the CDR3: TGCGCCAGCAGCTTGGCGACAGGGGGCTCCTACGAGCAGTACTTC. It translates to CASSLATGGSYEQYF. The rearrangement uses TRBV5-1 and TRBJ2-5; 9 bases align to TRBD1. The DNA end lines up better with TRBJ2-7; the J call may be wrong. The CDR3 is made up of 15 amino acids. In germline, CDR1 is SGHRS, CDR2 YFSETQ.

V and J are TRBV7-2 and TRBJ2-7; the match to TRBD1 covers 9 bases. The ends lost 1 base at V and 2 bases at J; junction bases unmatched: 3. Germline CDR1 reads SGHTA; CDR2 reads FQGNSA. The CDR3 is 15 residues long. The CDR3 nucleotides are TGTGCCAGCAGCTTAGGCGGACAGGGGACCTACGAGCAGTACTTC. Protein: CASSLGGQGTYEQYF.

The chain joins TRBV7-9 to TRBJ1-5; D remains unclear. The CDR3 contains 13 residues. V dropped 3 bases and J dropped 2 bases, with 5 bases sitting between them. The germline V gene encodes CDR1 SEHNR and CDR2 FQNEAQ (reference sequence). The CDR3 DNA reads TGTGCCAGCAGCTTCGAGGGCAATCAGCCCCAGCATTTT. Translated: CASSFEGNQPQHF.

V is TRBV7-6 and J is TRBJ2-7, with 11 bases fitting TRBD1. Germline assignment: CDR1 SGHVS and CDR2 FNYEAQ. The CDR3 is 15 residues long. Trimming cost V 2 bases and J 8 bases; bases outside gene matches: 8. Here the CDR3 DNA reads TGTGCCAGCAGCTTATCCGGGACAGGGGGAGTAAAGCAGTACTTC. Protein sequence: CASSLSGTGGVKQYF.

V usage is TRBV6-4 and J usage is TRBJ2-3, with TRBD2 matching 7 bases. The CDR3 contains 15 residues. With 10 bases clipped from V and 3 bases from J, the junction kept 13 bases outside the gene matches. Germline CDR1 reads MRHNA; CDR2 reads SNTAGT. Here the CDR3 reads CANGAGAGETDTQYF. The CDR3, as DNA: TGTGCCAATGGGGCTGGGGCGGGAGAAACAGATACGCAGTATTTT.

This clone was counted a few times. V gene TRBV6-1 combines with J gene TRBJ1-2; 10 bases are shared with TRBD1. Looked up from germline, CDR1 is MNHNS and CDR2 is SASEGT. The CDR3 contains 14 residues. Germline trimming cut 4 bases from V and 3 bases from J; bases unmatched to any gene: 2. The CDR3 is CASSVDRGDYGYTF. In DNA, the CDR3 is TGTGCCAGCAGTGTGGACAGGGGGGACTATGGCTACACCTTC.

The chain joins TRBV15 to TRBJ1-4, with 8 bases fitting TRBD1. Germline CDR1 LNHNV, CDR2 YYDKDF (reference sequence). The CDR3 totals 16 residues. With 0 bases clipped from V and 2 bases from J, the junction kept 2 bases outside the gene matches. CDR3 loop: CATSREQGGTNEKLFF. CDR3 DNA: TGTGCCACCAGCAGAGAACAGGGGGGGACTAATGAAAAACTGTTTTTT.